Described below is a single T cell receptor (beta chain) sequence and its context. The antigen it binds to is not known. Base qualities are not provided; no much larger clone lies one nucleotide away. In Seattle, one collaborating source enrolled patients while the infection was active and tracked those patients longitudinally over the course of disease. Collaborating institutions collected whole blood in K2EDTA tubes following their own protocols. For TCRbeta analysis, collaborators shipped samples in one of three forms: frozen whole blood, isolated PBMCs, or DNA extracted from either of those sample types. This entry is derived from a study of blood T cell repertoires in COVID-19 (dated by TCRdb to 2018 to 2020). Turning to the overall study: The collaborator samples originated in the United States, Italy and Spain and spanned the acute and convalescent phases of COVID-19. Where available, HLA class I and class II types were taken from metadata supplied by the sample provider and were not determined by assay-based typing. The material from the prospective study consisted of cDNA or gDNA derived from T cells, B-cell-depleted T cells, or PBMCs. Sample metadata almost always included a de-identified subject ID, COVID-19 status, age in years and sex. The repertoires were released in a freely available public database meant as a resource for research on the immune response to SARS-CoV-2. The samples were drawn from the first 160 participants of the ongoing ImmuneRACE study and from over 950 subjects provided by 6 global collaborators. Subjects who had been exposed to COVID-19, were actively infected with it, or had recovered from it provided the deeply sampled blood TCRbeta repertoires that made up the dataset. What the study reported, not specific to this receptor: How much clinical and demographic metadata was included differed by source and by participant, and the metadata was provided uncurated.

TCRbeta CDR3 regions were amplified from genomic DNA by means of the immunoSEQ Assay, a bias-controlled multiplex PCR. As for the authors' bioinformatics: Within the assay, amplification of reference gene primers was used to estimate how many nucleated cells each sample contained. To quantify the absolute abundance of each unique TCRbeta CDR3 rearrangement, sequence reads were collapsed and filtered. For each sample, productive Simpson clonality was calculated by taking the square root of Simpson's diversity index across productive rearrangements. Here the immuneACCESS table is served through TCRdb, limited to in-frame sequences with V and J called. Missing clones are a known gap in these copies; in checked studies unresolved V genes cover under half, and the rest lacks a known reason. The V and J calls and clone size are taken from that table; D and trimming were inferred from the DNA. Present in this sample are about 150,000 clones, about 87% of which were seen just once. Of the sample, approximately 0.5% falls within the top ten clones.

CDR1 WNHNN and CDR2 SYGVQD are derived from the germline V gene (reference sequence). From cysteine to phenylalanine, the CDR3 is 17 amino acids long. The CDR3 DNA has 51 bases and is translated from base 1. Trimming takes 0 bases off V and 4 bases off J; junction bases not matched to a gene: 5. The source material was peripheral blood. Recombination linked TRBV10-1 to TRBJ2-1, and TRBD2 matches 11 of the central bases. The sequence derives from a man between 60 and 75 years old with COVID-19, enrolled during active disease. Here is the DNA: TGCGCCAGCAGTGAGTCCGGGACTAGCGGAGAATACAATGAGCAGTTCTTC. This codes for CASSESGTSGEYNEQFF.